The 6 T cell receptor beta chains in this list originate from one sample, sequenced in a study of T cells expressing NK-cell markers. One entry per CDR3 protein, without DNA, is what TCRdb gives after re-calling the 5' RACE reads. The sample includes some 300,000 distinct CDR3 sequences. The sequenced material came from blood T cells: a sorted CD56 or NKG2C T cell subset, CD4+ or CD8+ T cells, or bulk PBMC T cells (not recorded which). The receptors derive from a man between 18 and 35 years old in good health.

The CDR3: CTSSQDRRLRTGDNEQFF. The chain joins TRBV1 to TRBJ2-1; with no DNA, the TCRdb D assignment of TRBD1 cannot be verified. TRBV1 is a recognized pseudogene. The CDR3 is made up of 18 amino acids.

The rearrangement joins TRBV6-1 to TRBJ2-7; the TCRdb D gene call, TRBD2, has no DNA to confirm it. The germline V gene encodes CDR1 MNHNS and CDR2 SASEGT. The CDR3 covers 17 residues. CDR3 in amino acids: CASTPRTSGTLNFEQYF.

The gene calls are TRBV12-3 or TRBV12-4 and TRBJ2-7; TCRdb calls TRBD2, which cannot be checked without DNA. The CDR3 runs to 16 residues. CDR3 region: CASSLGTSGSSYEQYF.

The chain joins TRBV2 to TRBJ2-2; TCRdb indicates TRBD2, and absent DNA this call remains unverified. From germline, CDR1 is SNHLY and CDR2 FYNNEI. The CDR3 totals 12 residues. CDR3: CASRALAGELFF.

J is TRBJ2-3 and V is TRBV6-5. CDR3 length: 14 residues. The germline gives CDR1 MNHEY, CDR2 SVGAGI. This CDR3 reads CASSYITGTDTQYF.

This rearrangement joins TRBV4-1 to TRBJ1-5. The CDR3 runs to 16 residues. Germline CDR1 MGHRA, CDR2 YSYEKL. The CDR3 spells CASSQDRQPSNQPQHF.